This TCR beta chain derives from a study of CD8 T cells in Susac syndrome. Notes on this clonotype: The antigen remains unidentified.

The CD8+ and CD4+ T cells were negatively isolated, with the TEMRA cells enriched by FACS. Study findings and constraints: The study conceded that relatively few individuals underwent its TCR sequencing and HLA analysis.

The RNA, about 0.45 to 1 ug, was put through reverse transcription using random hexamers. TCRdb redid the calling of the immunoSEQ multiplex PCR reads with MiXCR, one entry per CDR3 protein. The profile covers around 140,000 distinct CDR3 sequences, with around 80% appearing a single time and around 0.5% taken by the ten largest. The receptor's source is a human donor with multiple sclerosis. The sequenced sample consisted of CD8+ T cells from PBMCs.

DNA of the CDR3: TGTGCCACCCGAGGGGACAGGGGTTATACCGGGGAGCTGTTTTTT. Residues: CATRGDRGYTGELFF. This chain uses TRBV19 with TRBJ2-2; TRBD1 agrees at 10 bases. The CDR3 runs 15 residues. J was trimmed by 5 bases and V by 10 bases; bases with no gene match: 10. Germline V gene data show CDR1 as LNHDA and CDR2 as SQIVND (reference sequence).